A selection of T cell receptor beta chains follows, all from one sample in a study of technical replicates of blood from a few donors. The repertoire was sequenced with immunoSEQ multiplex PCR; TCRdb's copy has only in-frame clones and lacks some. The table has 85,000 to 100,000 clones, approximately 94% seen once; the top ten hold approximately 0.21%. Source material: T cells isolated from PBMCs. Every receptor here comes from a human donor in good health. Each CDR3 is given with its conserved first and last residue. Fields, in order: clone size, J gene, V gene, D gene, CDR3 DNA, CDR3 protein. A D gene is named only where the DNA matches it firmly. Clone size appears in some rows only: once, few, many, or a class for an expanded clone.

abundance: NA; j_gene: TRBJ2-2; v_gene: TRBV19; d_gene: TRBD1; CDR3nt: TGTGCCAGTAGTAGCAGGGGGCCCACCGGGGAGCTGTTTTTT; CDR3aa: CASSSRGPTGELFF
abundance: NA; j_gene: TRBJ1-1; v_gene: TRBV19; d_gene: NA; CDR3nt: TGTGCCAGTAGTCTAAGGGGTCTCTCCTTAGGAGCTTTCTTT; CDR3aa: CASSLRGLSLGAFF
abundance: NA; j_gene: TRBJ1-1; v_gene: TRBV4-2; d_gene: NA; CDR3nt: TGTGCCAGCAGCCAAGGTTTAGGGGACACTGAAGCTTTCTTT; CDR3aa: CASSQGLGDTEAFF
abundance: NA; j_gene: TRBJ2-5; v_gene: TRBV27; d_gene: TRBD1; CDR3nt: TGTGCCACCAGGGGGCAAAAAGAGACCCAGTACTTC; CDR3aa: CATRGQKETQYF
abundance: NA; j_gene: TRBJ1-2; v_gene: TRBV5-1; d_gene: TRBD1; CDR3nt: TGCGCCAGCAGCTTAGCCGGGACAGGGGGCGTCTATGGCTACACCTTC; CDR3aa: CASSLAGTGGVYGYTF
abundance: NA; j_gene: TRBJ1-2; v_gene: TRBV6-6; d_gene: TRBD1; CDR3nt: TGTGCCAGCAGTTATGATCGACAGGGAACCCCCTATGGCTACACCTTC; CDR3aa: CASSYDRQGTPYGYTF
abundance: NA; j_gene: TRBJ2-3; v_gene: TRBV5-1; d_gene: NA; CDR3nt: TGCGCCAGCAGCTTGGTGACAGAGGATACGCAGTATTTT; CDR3aa: CASSLVTEDTQYF
abundance: NA; j_gene: TRBJ1-5; v_gene: TRBV5-6; d_gene: TRBD1; CDR3nt: TGTGCCAGCAGCATAGGACAGGGGCACAATCAGCCCCAGCATTTT; CDR3aa: CASSIGQGHNQPQHF
abundance: NA; j_gene: TRBJ2-5; v_gene: TRBV5-4; d_gene: NA; CDR3nt: TGTGCCAGCAGCTCACAAGGGAGCCAAGAGACCCAGTACTTC; CDR3aa: CASSSQGSQETQYF
abundance: NA; j_gene: TRBJ2-1; v_gene: TRBV19; d_gene: TRBD2; CDR3nt: TGTGCCAGTAGTATATTGTTGGGGGGGACTAGCGGGAGGAGGAATGAGCAGTTCTTC; CDR3aa: CASSILLGGTSGRRNEQFF
abundance: NA; j_gene: TRBJ2-1; v_gene: TRBV27; d_gene: TRBD2; CDR3nt: TGTGCCAGCAGTTTAAGCGGGGCGTACAATGAGCAGTTCTTC; CDR3aa: CASSLSGAYNEQFF
abundance: NA; j_gene: TRBJ2-2; v_gene: TRBV29-1; d_gene: NA; CDR3nt: TGCAGCGTTGCGGCTCAGGGCAACGGGGAGCTGTTTTTT; CDR3aa: CSVAAQGNGELFF
abundance: NA; j_gene: TRBJ2-3; v_gene: TRBV6-5; d_gene: NA; CDR3nt: TGTGCCAGCAGTTACGAGGGAAGCACAGATACGCAGTATTTT; CDR3aa: CASSYEGSTDTQYF
abundance: once; j_gene: TRBJ1-5; v_gene: TRBV4-1; d_gene: NA; CDR3nt: TGCGCCAGCAGCCAAGCCGAGGGTGGAAGCAATCAGCCCCAGCATTTT; CDR3aa: CASSQAEGGSNQPQHF
abundance: once; j_gene: TRBJ1-3; v_gene: TRBV29-1; d_gene: NA; CDR3nt: TGCAGCGTACAGGGTGAAGGAAACACCATATATTTT; CDR3aa: CSVQGEGNTIYF
abundance: NA; j_gene: TRBJ1-4; v_gene: TRBV6-6; d_gene: TRBD1; CDR3nt: TGTGCCAGCAGTTACGGACAGGGCCTCGGTAATGAAAAACTGTTTTTT; CDR3aa: CASSYGQGLGNEKLFF
abundance: NA; j_gene: TRBJ1-5; v_gene: TRBV2; d_gene: NA; CDR3nt: TGTGCCAGCAGTGGGCCGAATCAGCCCCAGCATTTT; CDR3aa: CASSGPNQPQHF
abundance: NA; j_gene: TRBJ1-5; v_gene: TRBV30; d_gene: NA; CDR3nt: TGTGCCTGGAGCCACCACACAGGGAAGGGCAATCAGCCCCAGCATTTT; CDR3aa: CAWSHHTGKGNQPQHF
abundance: NA; j_gene: TRBJ2-5; v_gene: TRBV9; d_gene: TRBD2; CDR3nt: TGTGCCAGCAGCGTAGGGCCAGCGGGAATGGAGACCCAGTACTTC; CDR3aa: CASSVGPAGMETQYF
abundance: NA; j_gene: TRBJ2-1; v_gene: TRBV27; d_gene: TRBD1; CDR3nt: TGTGGCTCCGGGACAGCGATAAATGAGCAGTTCTTC; CDR3aa: CGSGTAINEQFF
abundance: NA; j_gene: TRBJ2-7; v_gene: TRBV7-2; d_gene: NA; CDR3nt: TGTGCCAGCAGGATCGCCGGCGGGGATGTCTACGAGCAGTACTTC; CDR3aa: CASRIAGGDVYEQYF
abundance: NA; j_gene: TRBJ2-4; v_gene: TRBV9; d_gene: NA; CDR3nt: TGTGCCAGCAGCGTAGCAGCAGGGAAAAACATTCAGTACTTC; CDR3aa: CASSVAAGKNIQYF
abundance: NA; j_gene: TRBJ2-3; v_gene: TRBV15; d_gene: NA; CDR3nt: TGTGCCACCAAGGGGGAAGGGACAGATACGCAGTATTTT; CDR3aa: CATKGEGTDTQYF
abundance: NA; j_gene: TRBJ2-7; v_gene: TRBV5-1; d_gene: TRBD1; CDR3nt: TGCGCCAGCAGCCCCGGGGCAGGGGGCTCTAACGAGCAGTACTTC; CDR3aa: CASSPGAGGSNEQYF
abundance: NA; j_gene: TRBJ2-7; v_gene: TRBV15; d_gene: TRBD1; CDR3nt: TGTGCCACCAGGGAGACAGGGGGGAGTTACGAGCAGTACTTC; CDR3aa: CATRETGGSYEQYF